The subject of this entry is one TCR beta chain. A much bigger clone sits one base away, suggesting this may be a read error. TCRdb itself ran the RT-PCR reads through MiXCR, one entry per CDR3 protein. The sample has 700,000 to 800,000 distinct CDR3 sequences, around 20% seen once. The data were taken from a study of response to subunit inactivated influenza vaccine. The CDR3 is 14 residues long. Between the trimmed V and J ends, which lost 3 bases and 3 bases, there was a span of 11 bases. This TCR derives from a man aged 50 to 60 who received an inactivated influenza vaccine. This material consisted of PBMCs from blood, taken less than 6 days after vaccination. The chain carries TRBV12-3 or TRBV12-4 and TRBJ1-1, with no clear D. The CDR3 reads CASSFWEVDTEAFF. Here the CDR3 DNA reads TGTGCCAGCAGTTTCTGGGAGGTGGACACTGAAGCTTTCTTT.